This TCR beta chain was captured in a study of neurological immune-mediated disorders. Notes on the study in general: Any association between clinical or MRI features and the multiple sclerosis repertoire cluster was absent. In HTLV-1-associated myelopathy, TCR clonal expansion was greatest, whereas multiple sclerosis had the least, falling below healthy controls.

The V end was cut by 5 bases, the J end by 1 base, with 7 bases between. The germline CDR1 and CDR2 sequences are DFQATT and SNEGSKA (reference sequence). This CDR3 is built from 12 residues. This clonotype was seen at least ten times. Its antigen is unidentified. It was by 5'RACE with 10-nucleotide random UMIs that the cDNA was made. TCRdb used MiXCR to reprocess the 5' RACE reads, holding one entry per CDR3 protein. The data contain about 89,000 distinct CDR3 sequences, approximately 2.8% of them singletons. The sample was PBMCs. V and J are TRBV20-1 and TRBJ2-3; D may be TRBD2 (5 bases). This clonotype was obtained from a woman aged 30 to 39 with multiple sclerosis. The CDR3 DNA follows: TGCAGTGCTGAAGCGGGCACAGATACGCAGTATTTT. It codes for CSAEAGTDTQYF.